The sequence of this TCR beta chain was determined in a study of cytomegalovirus exposure and HLA in healthy donors. The primer mix had 60 Vbeta and 13 Jbeta primers. Clones were read by immunoSEQ multiplex PCR, and TCRdb kept only the in-frame ones, dropping some. The sample includes 60,000 to 75,000 clones, around 78% of them seen just once. This clone was recorded a few times. Its antigen is as yet unknown. Study-wide results and limits: Later analysis showed most CMV-associated TCR beta chains appearing HLA-restricted. Sequencing had likely introduced a cluster of highly shared sequence variants as an artifact.

V lost 6 bases and J 5 bases, leaving 14 bases between the germline ends. From germline, CDR1 is MNHEY and CDR2 SVGAGI. The CDR3 runs 14 residues. Sequenced: PBMCs. This receptor was identified in a man younger than 35 in good health and CMV-seropositive. V usage is TRBV6-5 and J usage is TRBJ1-5; D perhaps matches TRBD1 (6 bases). For the CDR3, the DNA is TGTGCCAGCAGCCAGGACAGCCGTTATCAGCCCCAGCATTTT. This codes for CASSQDSRYQPQHF.